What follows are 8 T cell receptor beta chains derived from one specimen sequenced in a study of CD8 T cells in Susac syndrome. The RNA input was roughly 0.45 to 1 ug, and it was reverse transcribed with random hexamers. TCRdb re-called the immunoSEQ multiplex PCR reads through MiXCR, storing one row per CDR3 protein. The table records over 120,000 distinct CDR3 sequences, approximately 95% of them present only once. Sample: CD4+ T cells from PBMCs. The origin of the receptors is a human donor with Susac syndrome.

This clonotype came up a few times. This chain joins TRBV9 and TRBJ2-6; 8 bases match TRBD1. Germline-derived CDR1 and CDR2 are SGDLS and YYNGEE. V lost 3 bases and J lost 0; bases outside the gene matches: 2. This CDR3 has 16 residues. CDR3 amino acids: CASSGTGGSGANVLTF. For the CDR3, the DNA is TGTGCCAGCAGCGGTACAGGGGGCTCTGGGGCCAACGTCCTGACTTTC.

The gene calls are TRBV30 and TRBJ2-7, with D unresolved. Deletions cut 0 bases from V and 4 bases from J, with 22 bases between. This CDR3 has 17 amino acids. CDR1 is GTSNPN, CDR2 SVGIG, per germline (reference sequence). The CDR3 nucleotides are TGTGCCTGGAGTGTACTGGCATTCGGACCCGGACCATACGAGCAGTACTTC. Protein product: CAWSVLAFGPGPYEQYF.

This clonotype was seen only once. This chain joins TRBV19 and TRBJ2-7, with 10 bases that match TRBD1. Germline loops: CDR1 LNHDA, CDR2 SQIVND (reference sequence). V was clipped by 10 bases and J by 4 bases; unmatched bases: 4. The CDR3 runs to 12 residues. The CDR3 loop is CATRDRGYEQYF. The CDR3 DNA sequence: TGTGCCACCCGGGACAGGGGTTACGAGCAGTACTTC.

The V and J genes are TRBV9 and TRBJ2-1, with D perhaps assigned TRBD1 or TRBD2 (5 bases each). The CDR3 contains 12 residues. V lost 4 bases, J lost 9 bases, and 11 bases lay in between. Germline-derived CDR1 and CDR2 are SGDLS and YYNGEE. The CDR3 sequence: CASSRVRGEQFF. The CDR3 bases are TGTGCCAGCAGCAGGGTGAGGGGTGAGCAGTTCTTC.

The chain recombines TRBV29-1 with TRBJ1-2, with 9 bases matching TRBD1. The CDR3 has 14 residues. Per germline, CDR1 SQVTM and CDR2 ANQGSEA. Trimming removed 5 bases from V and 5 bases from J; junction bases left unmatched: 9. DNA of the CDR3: TGCAGCGTTCAAACACGGACAGGGGCGTATGGCTACACCTTC. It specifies CSVQTRTGAYGYTF. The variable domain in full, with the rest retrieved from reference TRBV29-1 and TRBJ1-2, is SAVISQKPSRDICQRGTSLTIQCQVDSQVTMMFWYRQQPGQSLTLIATANQGSEATYESGFVIDKFPISRPNLTFSTLTVSNMSPEDSSIYLCSVQTRTGAYGYTFGSGTRLTVV.

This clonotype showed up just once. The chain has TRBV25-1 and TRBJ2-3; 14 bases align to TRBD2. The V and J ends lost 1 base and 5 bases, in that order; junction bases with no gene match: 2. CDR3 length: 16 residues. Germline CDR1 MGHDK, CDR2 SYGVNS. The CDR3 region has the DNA TGTGCCAGCAGTGAATCGGGGACTAGCGGGGGAGATACGCAGTATTTT. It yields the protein CASSESGTSGGDTQYF.

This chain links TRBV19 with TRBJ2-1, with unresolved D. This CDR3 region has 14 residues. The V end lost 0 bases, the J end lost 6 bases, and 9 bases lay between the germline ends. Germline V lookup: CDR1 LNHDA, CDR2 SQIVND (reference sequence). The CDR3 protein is CASSIEGRSNEQFF. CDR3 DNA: TGTGCCAGTAGTATAGAGGGCAGATCCAATGAGCAGTTCTTC.

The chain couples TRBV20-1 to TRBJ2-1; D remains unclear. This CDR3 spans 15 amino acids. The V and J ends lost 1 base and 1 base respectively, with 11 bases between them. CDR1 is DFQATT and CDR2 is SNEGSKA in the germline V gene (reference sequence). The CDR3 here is CSARGLGRSYNEQFF. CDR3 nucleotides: TGCAGTGCTAGAGGCCTAGGAAGATCCTACAATGAGCAGTTCTTC.